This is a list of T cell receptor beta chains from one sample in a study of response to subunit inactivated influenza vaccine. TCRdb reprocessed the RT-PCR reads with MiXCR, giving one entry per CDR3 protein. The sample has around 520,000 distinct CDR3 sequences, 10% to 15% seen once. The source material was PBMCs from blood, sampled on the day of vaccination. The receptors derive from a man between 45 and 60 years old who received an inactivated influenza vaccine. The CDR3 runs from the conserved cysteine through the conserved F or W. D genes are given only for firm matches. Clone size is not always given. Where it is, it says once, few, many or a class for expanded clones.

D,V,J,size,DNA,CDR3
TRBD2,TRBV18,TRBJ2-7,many,TGTGCCAGCTCCCCCGGGAGGTTCTACGAGCAGTACTTC,CASSPGRFYEQYF
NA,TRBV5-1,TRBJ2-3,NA,TGCGCCAGCAGCTTGGACGGGGCCCCGGGCGATACGCAGTATTTT,CASSLDGAPGDTQYF
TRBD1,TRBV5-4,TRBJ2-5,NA,TGTGCCAGCAGCATGCGGACAGGGCAAGAGACCCAGTACTTC,CASSMRTGQETQYF
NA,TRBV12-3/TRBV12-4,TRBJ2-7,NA,TGTGCCAGCAGTTCAGATTACCCCTACGAGCAGTACTTC,CASSSDYPYEQYF
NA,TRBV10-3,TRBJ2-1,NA,TGTGCCATCAGTGAGTCGACCGGCGTCGGTAGGAATGAGCAGTTCTTC,CAISESTGVGRNEQFF
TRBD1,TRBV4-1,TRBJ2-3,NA,TGCGCCAGCAGCGTACGTACCGTGGGACAGGGGGCGGCAGATACGCAGTATTTT,CASSVRTVGQGAADTQYF
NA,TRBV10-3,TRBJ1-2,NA,TGTGCCATCAGTGTTCCACGTGGTGGCTACACCTTC,CAISVPRGGYTF
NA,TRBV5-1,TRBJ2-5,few,TGCGCCAGCAGCGTTAATATCATAGAGACCCAGTACTTC,CASSVNIIETQYF
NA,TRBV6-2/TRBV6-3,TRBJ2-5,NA,TGTGCCAGCAGTTACTTCACAGGGACAGAGACCCAGTACTTC,CASSYFTGTETQYF
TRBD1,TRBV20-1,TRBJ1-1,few,TGCAGTGCTAGAGCCGGGACAGGGGGATCAAACACTGAAGCTTTCTTT,CSARAGTGGSNTEAFF
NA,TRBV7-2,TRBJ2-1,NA,TGTGCCAGCAGCGTTGGGGTCAATGAGCAGTTCTTC,CASSVGVNEQFF
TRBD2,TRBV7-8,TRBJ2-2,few,TGTGCCAGCAGCTTAGAGACTAGCGGGAGGGGGACCGGGGAGCTGTTTTTT,CASSLETSGRGTGELFF
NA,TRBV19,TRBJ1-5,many,TGTGCCAGTAGTATCGAACTTAGGAGCAATCAGCCCCAGCATTTT,CASSIELRSNQPQHF
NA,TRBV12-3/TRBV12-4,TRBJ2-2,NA,TGTGCCAGCAGTAAAAGCGGCTCGAACACCGGGGAGCTGTTTTTT,CASSKSGSNTGELFF
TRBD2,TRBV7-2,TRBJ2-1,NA,TGTGCCACCGAATTTAGCGGGCTTGTTCGGGGGCAGTTCTTC,CATEFSGLVRGQFF
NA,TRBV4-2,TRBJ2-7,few,TGTGCCAGCAGCCTGCTCAAAGCGAGCTACGAGCAGTACTTC,CASSLLKASYEQYF
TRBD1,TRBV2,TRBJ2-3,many,TGTGCCAGCAGCCCCGGGACAGGGTCAGATACGCAGTATTTT,CASSPGTGSDTQYF
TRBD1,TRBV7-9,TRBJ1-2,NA,TGTGCCAGCCAGCTGACAGGGGGTCATGGCTACACCTTC,CASQLTGGHGYTF
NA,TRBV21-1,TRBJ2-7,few,TGTGCCAGCAGCAAGTTACCACGGGACAGGAAGCTCTGGGAGCAGTACTTC,CASSKLPRDRKLWEQYF
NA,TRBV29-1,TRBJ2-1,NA,TGCAGCGTGCATCGGGCCGTGGCGGGCTCAAGTACTGAGCAGTTCTTC,CSVHRAVAGSSTEQFF
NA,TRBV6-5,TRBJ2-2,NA,TGTGCCAGCGTTGGGGCGCCGGGCACCGGGGAGCTGTTTTTT,CASVGAPGTGELFF
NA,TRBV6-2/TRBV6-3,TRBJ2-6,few,TGTGCCAGCAGTACCCCTAAGGTGGACCAATCTGGGGCCAACGTCCTGACTTTC,CASSTPKVDQSGANVLTF
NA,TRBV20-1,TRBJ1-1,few,TGCAGTGCGGGTTGGGACACTGAAGCTTTCTTT,CSAGWDTEAFF
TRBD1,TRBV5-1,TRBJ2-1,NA,TGCGCCAGCAGCTTGTTCACAGGGGACAATGAGCAGTTCTTC,CASSLFTGDNEQFF
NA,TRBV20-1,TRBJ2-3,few,TGCAGTGCTCCCCCGAGCGGCAGGATCTTCACAGATACGCAGTATTTT,CSAPPSGRIFTDTQYF
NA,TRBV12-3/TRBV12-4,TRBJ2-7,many,TGTGCCAGCAGCTCGCAGGGATCCCCCTCCTACGAGCAGTACTTC,CASSSQGSPSYEQYF
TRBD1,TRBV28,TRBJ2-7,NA,TGTGCCAGCACCGGCCGGGACAGGCCCAACGAGCAGTACTTC,CASTGRDRPNEQYF
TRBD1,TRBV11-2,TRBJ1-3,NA,TGTGCCAGCAGCTCCGGGACAGGGGAAGTCGCCATATATTTT,CASSSGTGEVAIYF
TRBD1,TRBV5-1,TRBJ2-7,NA,TGCGCCAGCAGCCCGGGACAGGGGATTATAGGCTCCTACGAGCAGTACTTC,CASSPGQGIIGSYEQYF
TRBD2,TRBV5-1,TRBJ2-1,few,TGCGCCAGCAGCTTGCTAGCGGGAGGCCCCCTCAATGAGCAGTTCTTC,CASSLLAGGPLNEQFF
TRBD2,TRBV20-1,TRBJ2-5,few,TGCAGTGCTAGAGATTGGGTAGCGGGGGCCCCTAAAGAGACCCAGTACTTC,CSARDWVAGAPKETQYF
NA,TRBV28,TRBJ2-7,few,TGTGCCAGCAGCCGGGACTTCCTTTACGAGCAGTACTTC,CASSRDFLYEQYF
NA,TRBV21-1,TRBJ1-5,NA,TGTGCCAGCACCGAAGTCGCTCCGGAACGTTGGGGCAATCAGCCCCAGCATTTT,CASTEVAPERWGNQPQHF
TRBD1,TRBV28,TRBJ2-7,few,TGTGCCAGCAGAGCCGGACAGGGGGACTCCTACGAGCAGTACTTC,CASRAGQGDSYEQYF
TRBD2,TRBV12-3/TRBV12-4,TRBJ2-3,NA,TGTGCCAGCAGTTCCCAAACCTCACTAGCGGGAGTGTCAGATACGCAGTATTTT,CASSSQTSLAGVSDTQYF
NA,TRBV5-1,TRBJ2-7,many,TGCGCCAGCAGCTTGGCTCCAGGGAACTACGAGCAGTACTTC,CASSLAPGNYEQYF
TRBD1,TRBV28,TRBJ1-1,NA,TGTGCCAGCAGTTTATACCCCGGGACAGGGCTGAACACTGAAGCTTTCTTT,CASSLYPGTGLNTEAFF
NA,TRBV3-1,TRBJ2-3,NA,TGTGCCAGCAGCCACCCCAAGACAGCTAGCACAGATACGCAGTATTTT,CASSHPKTASTDTQYF
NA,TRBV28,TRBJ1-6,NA,TGTGCCAGCAGTCGCGTCTGGGGAGGCTTCGGGTCACCCCTCCACTTT,CASSRVWGGFGSPLHF
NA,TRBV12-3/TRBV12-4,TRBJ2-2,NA,TGTGCCAGCAGCGAGGGGGGGGAAGACGGGGAGCTGTTTTTT,CASSEGGEDGELFF
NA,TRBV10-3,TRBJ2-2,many,TGTGCCATCAGTGGATCAGTCACCGGGGAGCTGTTTTTT,CAISGSVTGELFF
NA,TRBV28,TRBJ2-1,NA,TGTGCCAGCAGACTTTCCCCGGGACACGCGCTTTACAATGAGCAGTTCTTC,CASRLSPGHALYNEQFF
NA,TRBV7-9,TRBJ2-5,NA,TGTGCCAGCTCACCCCGGACACGCCAAGAGACCCAGTACTTC,CASSPRTRQETQYF
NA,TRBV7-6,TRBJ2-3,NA,TGTGCCAGCAGCTCCTCTCGACAGCTAGATACGCAGTATTTT,CASSSSRQLDTQYF
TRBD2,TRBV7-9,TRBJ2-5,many,TGTGCCAGCAGCTTAGCGACTAGCGGGGGGTACCAAGAGACCCAGTACTTC,CASSLATSGGYQETQYF
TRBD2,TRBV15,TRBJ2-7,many,TGTGCCACCAGCAGAGATAGGAGGCGGGAGGCCCCTCGCGAGCAGTACTTC,CATSRDRRREAPREQYF
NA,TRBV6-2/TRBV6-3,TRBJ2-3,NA,TGTGCCAGCAGTACCCGCATGGGGCTGGGCACAGATACGCAGTATTTT,CASSTRMGLGTDTQYF
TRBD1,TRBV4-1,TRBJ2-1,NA,TGCGCCAGCAGCCAAAGAGCTTCCGACAGGGGATCCTTCTTC,CASSQRASDRGSFF
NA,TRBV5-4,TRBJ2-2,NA,TGTGCCAGCAGCGGTACAAGGGGTGTGCACACCGGGGAGCTGTTTTTT,CASSGTRGVHTGELFF